These 15 T cell receptor beta chains originate from one sample sequenced in a study of T cell responses to AZD1222 COVID-19 vaccine. The data were produced by immunoSEQ multiplex PCR, yet TCRdb's version contains in-frame clones alone and is incomplete. This sample has approximately 110,000 clones, with about nine tenths found just once. The sample here was peripheral blood, taken on day 0 of AZD1222 vaccination. The receptors originated from an adult in good health.

The V and J genes are TRBV6-1 and TRBJ2-5, with 13 nucleotides matching TRBD2. The trim removed 2 bases at V and 5 bases at J, leaving 5 bases unmatched. The CDR3 consists of 16 residues. In germline, CDR1 is MNHNS, CDR2 SASEGT. CDR3 nucleotide sequence: TGTGCCAGCAGTGAACAAACTAGCGGGAGGGCGGAGACCCAGTACTTC. Residues: CASSEQTSGRAETQYF.

The genes are TRBV6-1 and TRBJ2-2; TRBD2 aligns across 14 bases. The CDR3 runs 16 residues. The ends lost 3 bases at V and 5 bases at J; junction bases unmatched: 2. Germline V lookup: CDR1 MNHNS, CDR2 SASEGT. The CDR3 bases are TGTGCCAGCAGTGAGGGACTAGCGGGAGCGACCGGGGAGCTGTTTTTT. Its translation: CASSEGLAGATGELFF.

The chain employs TRBV18 and TRBJ2-2; D uncertain. Trimming left V 2 bases short and J 0 bases short, with 10 bases between. This CDR3 has 16 amino acids. Germline CDR1 KGHSH, CDR2 LQKENI. This CDR3 reads CASSPGPHANTGELFF. For the CDR3, the DNA is TGTGCCAGCTCACCAGGGCCGCACGCGAACACCGGGGAGCTGTTTTTT. The full variable domain, in which reference TRBV18 and TRBJ2-2 provide the parts outside the CDR3, is NAGVMQNPRHLVRRRGQEARLRCSPMKGHSHVYWYRQLPEEGLKFMVYLQKENIIDESGMPKERFSAEFPKEGPSILRIQQVVRGDSAAYFCASSPGPHANTGELFFGEGSRLTVL.

The chain is built from TRBV27 and TRBJ2-3; D remains unclear. There are 15 residues in the CDR3. Germline V gives CDR1 MNHEY, CDR2 SMNVEV (reference sequence). The germline V and J ends were trimmed by 8 bases and 1 base, with 16 bases remaining between them. The DNA for the CDR3 is TGTGCCAGCCGTCCCACACCCCAGCGCACAGATACGCAGTATTTT. It translates to CASRPTPQRTDTQYF.

This clone appeared once. The chain uses TRBV27 and TRBJ1-1; the D gene is possibly TRBD1 (6 bases). The CDR3 covers 16 residues. CDR1 is MNHEY, CDR2 SMNVEV, per germline (reference sequence). The germline V and J ends were trimmed by 5 bases and 0 bases, with 16 bases remaining between them. DNA of the CDR3: TGTGCCAGCAGTCCAAGGGGGGGGGCGATGAACACTGAAGCTTTCTTT. Translating gives CASSPRGGAMNTEAFF.

This chain joins TRBV11-1 and TRBJ2-1; D perhaps matches TRBD1 (5 bases). The CDR3 contains 14 residues. Per germline, CDR1 SGHAT and CDR2 FQDESV (reference sequence). V was shortened by 5 bases and J by 6 bases, with 14 bases between the two germline ends. This chain's CDR3 is CASSPYRTSNEQFF. CDR3 in DNA: TGTGCCAGCAGCCCCTACAGGACCAGCAATGAGCAGTTCTTC.

The rearrangement joins TRBV4-2 to TRBJ1-5; maybe TRBD1 (6 bases). Germline-derived CDR1 and CDR2 are LGHNA and YNFKEQ. The CDR3 contains 18 residues. V was pared by 5 bases and J by 1 base, with 21 bases between. CDR3 nucleotide sequence: TGTGCCAGCAGCTACCTTACAGGGAGGGGGGAGAGCAATCAGCCCCAGCATTTT. This translates into CASSYLTGRGESNQPQHF.

This clone occurred a few times. This sequence joins TRBV6-5 and TRBJ1-1; 9 positions match TRBD1. Germline values: CDR1 MNHEY, CDR2 SVGAGI. The CDR3 is 15 amino acids. V shed 6 bases and J 1 base; nucleotides not matched to a gene: 6. CDR3 sequence: CASRSLGQGNTEAFF. CDR3 nucleotide sequence: TGTGCCAGCAGAAGCTTGGGACAGGGGAACACTGAAGCTTTCTTT.

In DNA, the CDR3 is TGTGCCAGCAGTTACTCGATAAAGACCCAGTACTTC. This sequence encodes CASSYSIKTQYF. This chain uses TRBV6-2 or TRBV6-3 with TRBJ2-5; D is undetermined. Trimming cost V 0 bases and J 6 bases, with 5 bases left between them. Germline values: CDR1 MNHEY, CDR2 SVGEGT. CDR3 length equals 12 residues.

The J gene is TRBJ1-2, the V gene TRBV7-9, with 7 positions matching TRBD1. The germline CDR1 and CDR2 sequences are SEHNR and FQNEAQ (reference sequence). V trimming: 0 bases; J trimming: 2 bases; junction bases outside the gene matches: 3. The CDR3 has 15 amino acids. The CDR3 is CASSLARQGNYGYTF. In DNA form, the CDR3 reads TGTGCCAGCAGCTTAGCGCGACAGGGAAACTATGGCTACACCTTC.

The chain carries TRBV6-1 and TRBJ2-1, with TRBD2 identical over 8 bases. J was trimmed by 3 bases and V by 0 bases; bases with no gene match: 1. In germline, CDR1 is MNHNS, CDR2 SASEGT. This CDR3 has 15 amino acids. Written as DNA, the CDR3 is TGTGCCAGCAGTGAAGCGGGACTAGGCTACAATGAGCAGTTCTTC. Residues: CASSEAGLGYNEQFF.

About this clone: One end of the junction does not line up with germline, which may come from a read error. In nucleotides, the CDR3 is TGTGCTAGCAGCTCAGCGGGGGGCGCCTACAATGAGCAGTTCTTC. Protein: CASSSAGGAYNEQFF. The chain uses TRBV7-7 and TRBJ2-1, with 9 bases lining up with TRBD2. Germline CDR1 reads SSHAT; CDR2 reads FNYEAQ (reference sequence). The CDR3 contains 15 residues.

The chain recombines TRBV5-1 with TRBJ1-2; D call uncertain. The V and J ends lost 0 bases and 5 bases respectively, with 14 bases between them. CDR1 is SGHRS and CDR2 is YFSETQ in the germline V gene. The CDR3 covers 15 residues. The CDR3 nucleotides are TGCGCCAGCAGCTTGGCCTACCCAGCAAATTATGGCTACACCTTC. Its protein product is CASSLAYPANYGYTF. The full variable domain, its missing parts supplied by reference TRBV5-1 and TRBJ1-2, is KAGVTQTPRYLIKTRGQQVTLSCSPISGHRSVSWYQQTPGQGLQFLFEYFSETQRNKGNFPGRFSGRQFSNSRSEMNVSTLELGDSALYLCASSLAYPANYGYTFGSGTRLTVV.

The gene calls are TRBV14 and TRBJ2-3; a possible D gene is TRBD1 (5 bases). Between the trimmed V and J ends, which lost 3 bases and 2 bases, there was a span of 15 bases. The length of the CDR3 is 16 residues. CDR1 is SGHDN, CDR2 FVKESK, per germline. This CDR3 reads CASSQQHPGPTDTQYF. In DNA, the CDR3 is TGTGCCAGCAGCCAGCAGCACCCAGGGCCCACAGATACGCAGTATTTT.

The chain employs TRBV5-1 and TRBJ1-1; D call uncertain. The germline gives CDR1 SGHRS, CDR2 YFSETQ. Trimming cost V 5 bases and J 3 bases, with 14 bases left between them. The length of the CDR3 is 14 residues. The CDR3 reads CASRDAFRDTEAFF. CDR3 DNA: TGCGCCAGCAGAGATGCGTTTAGGGACACTGAAGCTTTCTTT.